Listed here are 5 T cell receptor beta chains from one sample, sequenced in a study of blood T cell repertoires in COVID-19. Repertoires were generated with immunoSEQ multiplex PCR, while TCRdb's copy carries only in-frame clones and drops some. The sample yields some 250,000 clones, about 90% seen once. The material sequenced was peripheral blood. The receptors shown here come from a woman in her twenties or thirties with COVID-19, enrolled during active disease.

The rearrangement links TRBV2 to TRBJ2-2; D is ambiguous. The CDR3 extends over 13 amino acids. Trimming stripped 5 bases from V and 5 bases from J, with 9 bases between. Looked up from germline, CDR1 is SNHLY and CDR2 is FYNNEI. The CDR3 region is CASSKAATGELFF. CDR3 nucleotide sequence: TGTGCCAGCAGTAAGGCAGCGACCGGGGAGCTGTTTTTT.

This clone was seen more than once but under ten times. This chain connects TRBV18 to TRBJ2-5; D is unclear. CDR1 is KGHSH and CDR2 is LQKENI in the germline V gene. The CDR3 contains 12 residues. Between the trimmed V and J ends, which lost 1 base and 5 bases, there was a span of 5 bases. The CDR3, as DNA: TGTGCCAGCTCACCACGTGAGGAGACCCAGTACTTC. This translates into CASSPREETQYF.

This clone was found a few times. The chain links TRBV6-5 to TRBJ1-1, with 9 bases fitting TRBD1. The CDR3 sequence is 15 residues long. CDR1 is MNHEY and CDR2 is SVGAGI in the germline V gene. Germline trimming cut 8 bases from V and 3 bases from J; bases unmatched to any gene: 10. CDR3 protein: CASVLIRTGDTEAFF. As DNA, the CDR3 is TGTGCCAGCGTACTAATACGGACAGGGGACACTGAAGCTTTCTTT.

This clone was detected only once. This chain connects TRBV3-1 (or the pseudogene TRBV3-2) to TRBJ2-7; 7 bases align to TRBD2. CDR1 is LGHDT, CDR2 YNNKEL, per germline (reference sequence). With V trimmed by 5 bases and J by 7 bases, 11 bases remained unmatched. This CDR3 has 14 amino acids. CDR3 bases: TGTGCCAGCAGCTTACTGCTCGGGGGGAGGGAGCAGTACTTC. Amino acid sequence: CASSLLLGGREQYF.

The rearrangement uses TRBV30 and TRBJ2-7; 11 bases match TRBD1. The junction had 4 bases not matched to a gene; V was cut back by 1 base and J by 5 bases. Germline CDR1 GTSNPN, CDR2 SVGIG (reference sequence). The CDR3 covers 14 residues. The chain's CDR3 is CAWSGDRGFDEQYF. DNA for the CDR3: TGTGCCTGGAGTGGGGACAGGGGGTTTGACGAGCAGTACTTC.